This note documents a single TCR beta chain sequence. Only a few counts were recorded for this clonotype. What this receptor recognizes is not known. No much larger clone exists at a distance of one base, and base qualities are not known. Ficoll-Paque density gradient centrifugation was used to isolate PBMCs. Cut back by 1 base and 1 base, the V and J ends lie 10 bases apart. The CDR3 sequence holds 15 residues, the cysteine and phenylalanine included. The only DNA kept is the CDR3, 45 bases in frame from the first base. Via the germline V gene (reference sequence), CDR1 is LNHDA and CDR2 SQIVND. The sample comes from a study of T-cell memory formation after mild COVID-19 (dated by TCRdb to 2020 to 2023). A note on the overall study: Most TCR sequence clusters were specific to one of the two donors. Longitudinal TCRalpha and TCRbeta repertoire sequencing tracked T-cell clones expanding and contracting after mild COVID-19 in two donors. The cohort comprised two young, previously healthy adult volunteers, one female and one male.

Sequencing instrument: Illumina NovaSeq 6000. cDNA libraries for TCRalpha and TCRbeta were prepared by 5'RACE using constant-segment primers, with sample barcodes and unique molecular identifiers added. Trizol reagent was used to extract RNA from every sample. Library amplification was performed in two PCR steps, and a second sample barcode and Illumina TruSeq adapters were introduced in the second step. The libraries were sequenced on an Illumina NovaSeq using 2 x 150 bp paired-end reads. Under the source paper's analysis protocol: With migec v1.2.7, reads were demultiplexed and then collapsed into UMI-guided consensus sequences. With mixcr v2.1.11, UMI consensuses were aligned to TRA and TRB V and J templates and assembled into clonotypes. A clonotype was counted as expanded or contracted only when both edgeR and NoisET called the clonotype significant, with the noise models trained on biological replicates. edgeR calls used a false discovery rate-adjusted p below 0.01 and a log2 fold-change threshold of 1. As an exploratory analysis of dynamics, PCA with hierarchical clustering was applied to max-normalized trajectories of the 1000 most abundant clonotypes. Separately sequenced CD4+ and CD8+ repertoires were used to assign the CD4 or CD8 phenotype of responding clones. TCRdb handled the public reads itself, with Q25 trimming in fastp and clone calling in MiXCR, and kept productive beta chains. Every distinct CDR3 protein forms one entry, paired with its most common genes and DNA. The authors' filters were not applied to this entry. The table for this sample lists tens of thousands of distinct CDR3 sequences; about 13% of them were counted only once. The biggest ten clones account for roughly a quarter of the sample.

General findings and caveats noted by the study authors: Whether the second-wave clones peaking on day 37 were SARS-CoV-2 specific was not confirmed. Only a couple of mild cases were covered by the study, and larger cohorts that include severe cases with pre-infection samples were considered necessary. From day 15 to 85, contracting clones showed balanced CD4/CD8 phenotypes, whereas a second wave of clones that expanded from day 15 to 37 leaned towards CD4+. Contracting CD4+ clones were located mainly in the CM and EM memory subsets, whereas CD8+ clones were found to be enriched in EMRA. Some responding clones were detected in pre-infection memory, suggesting pre-existing cross-reactive memory T cells joined the SARS-CoV-2 response.

The rearrangement combines TRBV19 with TRBJ1-1; the D gene cannot be resolved reliably. This TCR came from an adult woman who had mild COVID-19 (a few samples of this study predate the infection). The sample titles of this study are shuffled in the database, so cell type and time point are left out; the donor was told from shared clones. Source material: PBMCs or a T cell subset sorted from them (not recorded which). The CDR3 loop reads CASSIVWQKNTEAFF. The DNA is as follows: TGTGCCAGTAGTATAGTCTGGCAAAAGAACACTGAAGCTTTCTTT.